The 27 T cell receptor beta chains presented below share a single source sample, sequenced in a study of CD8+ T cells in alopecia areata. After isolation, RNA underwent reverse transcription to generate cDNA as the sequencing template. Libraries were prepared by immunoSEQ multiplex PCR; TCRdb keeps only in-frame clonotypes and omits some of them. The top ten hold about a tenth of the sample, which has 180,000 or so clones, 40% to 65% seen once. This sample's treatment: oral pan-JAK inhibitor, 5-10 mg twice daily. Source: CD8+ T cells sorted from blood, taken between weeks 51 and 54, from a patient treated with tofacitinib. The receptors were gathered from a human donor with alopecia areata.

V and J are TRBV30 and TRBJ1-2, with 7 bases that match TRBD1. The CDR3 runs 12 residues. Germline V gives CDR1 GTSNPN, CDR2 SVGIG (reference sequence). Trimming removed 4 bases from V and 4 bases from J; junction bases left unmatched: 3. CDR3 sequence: CAWTTGIYGYTF. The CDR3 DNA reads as TGTGCCTGGACGACAGGGATCTATGGCTACACCTTC.

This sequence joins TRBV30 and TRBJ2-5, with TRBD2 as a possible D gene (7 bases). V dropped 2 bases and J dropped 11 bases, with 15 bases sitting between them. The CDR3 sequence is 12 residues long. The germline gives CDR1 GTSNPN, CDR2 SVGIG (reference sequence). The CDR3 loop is CAWSRQAGEQYF. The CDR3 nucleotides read TGTGCCTGGAGTCGACAGGCGGGGGAGCAGTACTTC.

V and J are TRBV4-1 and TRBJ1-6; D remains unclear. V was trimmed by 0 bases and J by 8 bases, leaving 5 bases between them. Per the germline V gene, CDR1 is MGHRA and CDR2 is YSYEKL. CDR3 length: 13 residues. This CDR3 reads CASSQDKDSPLHF. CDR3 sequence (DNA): TGCGCCAGCAGCCAAGATAAGGATTCACCCCTCCACTTT.

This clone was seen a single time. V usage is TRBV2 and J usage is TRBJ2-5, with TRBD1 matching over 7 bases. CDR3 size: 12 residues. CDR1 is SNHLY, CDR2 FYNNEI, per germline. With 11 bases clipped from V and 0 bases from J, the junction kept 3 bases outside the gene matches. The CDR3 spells CASQGYQETQYF. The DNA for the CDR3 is TGTGCCTCACAGGGGTACCAAGAGACCCAGTACTTC.

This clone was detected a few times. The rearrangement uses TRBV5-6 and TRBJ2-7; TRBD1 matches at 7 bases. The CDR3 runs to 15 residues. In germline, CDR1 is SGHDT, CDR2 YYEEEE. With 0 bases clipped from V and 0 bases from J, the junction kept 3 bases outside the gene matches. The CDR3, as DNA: TGTGCCAGCAGCTTGGCGCAGGGGGACTCCTACGAGCAGTACTTC. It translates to CASSLAQGDSYEQYF.

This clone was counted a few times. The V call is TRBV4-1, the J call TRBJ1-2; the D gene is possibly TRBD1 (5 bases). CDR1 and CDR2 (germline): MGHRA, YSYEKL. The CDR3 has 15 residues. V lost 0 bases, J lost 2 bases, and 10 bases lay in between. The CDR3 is CASSQEPGLNYGYTF. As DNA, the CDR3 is TGCGCCAGCAGCCAAGAACCGGGACTAAACTATGGCTACACCTTC.

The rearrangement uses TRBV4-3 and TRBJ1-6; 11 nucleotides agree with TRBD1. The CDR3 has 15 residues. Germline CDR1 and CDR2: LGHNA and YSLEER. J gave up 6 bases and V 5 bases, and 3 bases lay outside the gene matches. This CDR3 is CASSEGTGGNSPLHF. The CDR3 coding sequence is TGCGCCAGCAGCGAAGGGACAGGGGGTAATTCACCCCTCCACTTT.

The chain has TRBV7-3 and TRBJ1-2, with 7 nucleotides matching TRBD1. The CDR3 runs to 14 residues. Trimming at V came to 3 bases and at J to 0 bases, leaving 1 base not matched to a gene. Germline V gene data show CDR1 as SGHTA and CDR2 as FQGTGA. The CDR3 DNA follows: TGTGCCAGCAGCTTTGGGACAGCTAACTATGGCTACACCTTC. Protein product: CASSFGTANYGYTF.

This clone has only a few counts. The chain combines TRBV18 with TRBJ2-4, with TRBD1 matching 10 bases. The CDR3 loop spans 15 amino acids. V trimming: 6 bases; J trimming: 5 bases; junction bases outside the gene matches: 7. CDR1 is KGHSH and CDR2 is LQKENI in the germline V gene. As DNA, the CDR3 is TGTGCCAGCTCCCCTCGGGACAGGGGTCAAAACATTCAGTACTTC. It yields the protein CASSPRDRGQNIQYF.

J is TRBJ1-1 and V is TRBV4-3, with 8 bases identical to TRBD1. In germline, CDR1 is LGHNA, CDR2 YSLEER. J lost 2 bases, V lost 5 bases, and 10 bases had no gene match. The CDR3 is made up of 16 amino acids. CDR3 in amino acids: CASSSGWQGANTEAFF. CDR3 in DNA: TGCGCCAGCAGCTCGGGTTGGCAGGGGGCAAACACTGAAGCTTTCTTT.

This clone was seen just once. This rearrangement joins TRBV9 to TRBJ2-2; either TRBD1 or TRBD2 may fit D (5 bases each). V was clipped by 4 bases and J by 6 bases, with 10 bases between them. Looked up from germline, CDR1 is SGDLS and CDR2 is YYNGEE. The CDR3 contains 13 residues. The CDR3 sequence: CASSPSGPGELFF. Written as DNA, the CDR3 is TGTGCCAGCAGCCCATCGGGGCCCGGGGAGCTGTTTTTT.

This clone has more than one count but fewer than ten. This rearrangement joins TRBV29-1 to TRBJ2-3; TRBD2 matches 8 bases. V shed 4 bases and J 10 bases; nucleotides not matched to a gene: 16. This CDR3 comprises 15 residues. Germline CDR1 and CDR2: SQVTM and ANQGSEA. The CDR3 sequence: CSVALMSRGDLPQYF. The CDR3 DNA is TGCAGCGTTGCCTTGATGTCGCGGGGGGACCTTCCGCAGTATTTT.

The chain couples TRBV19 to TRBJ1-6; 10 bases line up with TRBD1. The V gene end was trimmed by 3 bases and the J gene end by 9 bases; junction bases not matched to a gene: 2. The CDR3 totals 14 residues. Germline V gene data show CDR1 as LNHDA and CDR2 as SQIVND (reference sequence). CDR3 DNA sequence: TGTGCCAGTAGTATCGGGACAGGGGTTTCACCCCTCCACTTT. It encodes CASSIGTGVSPLHF.

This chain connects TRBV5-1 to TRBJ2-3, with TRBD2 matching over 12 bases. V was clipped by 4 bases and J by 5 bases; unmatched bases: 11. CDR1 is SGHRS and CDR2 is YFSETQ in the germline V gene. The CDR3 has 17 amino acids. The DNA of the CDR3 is TGCGCCAGCAGCCTATCTCCTAGCGGGGGGGCTGAAGATACGCAGTATTTT. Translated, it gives CASSLSPSGGAEDTQYF.

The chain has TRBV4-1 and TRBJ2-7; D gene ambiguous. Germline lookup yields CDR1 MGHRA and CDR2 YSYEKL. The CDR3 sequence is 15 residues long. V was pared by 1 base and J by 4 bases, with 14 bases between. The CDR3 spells CASSQGGSLLYEQYF. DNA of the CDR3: TGCGCCAGCAGCCAAGGAGGTTCCCTCCTTTACGAGCAGTACTTC.

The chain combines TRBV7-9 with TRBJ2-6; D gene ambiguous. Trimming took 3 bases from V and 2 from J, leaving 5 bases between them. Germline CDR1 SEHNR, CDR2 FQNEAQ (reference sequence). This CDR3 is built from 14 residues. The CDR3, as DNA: TGTGCCAGCAGCTTTGACACTGGGGCCAACGTCCTGACTTTC. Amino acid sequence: CASSFDTGANVLTF.

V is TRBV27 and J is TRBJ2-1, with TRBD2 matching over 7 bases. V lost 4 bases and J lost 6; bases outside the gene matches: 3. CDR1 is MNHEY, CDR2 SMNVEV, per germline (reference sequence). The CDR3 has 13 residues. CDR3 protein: CASSSWGGNEQFF. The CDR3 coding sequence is TGTGCCAGCAGTTCTTGGGGGGGCAATGAGCAGTTCTTC.

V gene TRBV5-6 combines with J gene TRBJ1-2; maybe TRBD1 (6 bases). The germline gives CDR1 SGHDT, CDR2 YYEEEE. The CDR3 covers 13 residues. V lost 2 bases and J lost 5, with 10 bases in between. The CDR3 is CASSLQGLYGYTF. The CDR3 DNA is TGTGCCAGCAGCTTACAGGGATTGTATGGCTACACCTTC.

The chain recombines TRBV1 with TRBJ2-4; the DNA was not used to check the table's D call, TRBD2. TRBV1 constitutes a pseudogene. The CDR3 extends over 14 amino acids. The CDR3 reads CTSSRRVPKNIQYF. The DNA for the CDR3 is TGCACCAGCAGCCGCCGGGTCCCCAAAAACATTCAGTACTTC.

CDR3 coding DNA: TGTGCCAGCAAACCCGGGACAGGGCTTTCTGGCTACACCTTC. Amino acids: CASKPGTGLSGYTF. The J gene is TRBJ1-2, the V gene TRBV5-4, with 9 bases matching TRBD1. Germline CDR1 is SGHNT and CDR2 is YYREEE (reference sequence). The CDR3 totals 14 residues. V shed 6 bases, J shed 7 bases, and the junction held 10 bases outside the gene matches.

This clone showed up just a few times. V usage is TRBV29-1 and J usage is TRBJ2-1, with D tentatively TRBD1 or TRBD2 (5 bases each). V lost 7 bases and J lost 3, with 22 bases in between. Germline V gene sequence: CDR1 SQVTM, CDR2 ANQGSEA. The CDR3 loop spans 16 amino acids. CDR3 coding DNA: TGCAGCGCCTCCACCGGGACGGCGCCCCTCTACAATGAGCAGTTCTTC. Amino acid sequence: CSASTGTAPLYNEQFF.

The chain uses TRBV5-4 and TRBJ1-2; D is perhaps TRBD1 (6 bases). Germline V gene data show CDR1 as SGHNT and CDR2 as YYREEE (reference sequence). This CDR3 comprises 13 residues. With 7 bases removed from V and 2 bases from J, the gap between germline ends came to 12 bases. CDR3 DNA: TGTGCCAGCTATTCCACAGGGAACTATGGCTACACCTTC. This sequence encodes CASYSTGNYGYTF.

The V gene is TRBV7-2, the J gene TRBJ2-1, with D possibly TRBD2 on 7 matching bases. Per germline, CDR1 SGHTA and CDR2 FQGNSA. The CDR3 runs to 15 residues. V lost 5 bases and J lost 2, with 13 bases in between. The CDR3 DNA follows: TGTGCCAGCAGCCCAGAGGGGGGGCCCTACAATGAGCAGTTCTTC. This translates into CASSPEGGPYNEQFF.

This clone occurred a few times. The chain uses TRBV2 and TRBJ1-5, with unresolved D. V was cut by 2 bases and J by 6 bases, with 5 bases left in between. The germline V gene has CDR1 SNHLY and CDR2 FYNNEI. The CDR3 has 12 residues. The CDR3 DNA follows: TGTGCCAGCAGTGAATACCTTCAGCCCCAGCATTTT. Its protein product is CASSEYLQPQHF.

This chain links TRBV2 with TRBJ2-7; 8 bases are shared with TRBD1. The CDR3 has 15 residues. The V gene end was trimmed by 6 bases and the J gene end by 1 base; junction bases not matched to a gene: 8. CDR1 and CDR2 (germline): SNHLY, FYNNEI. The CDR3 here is CASRDWTGRSYEQYF. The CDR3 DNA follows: TGTGCCAGCAGGGATTGGACAGGGCGTTCCTACGAGCAGTACTTC.

CDR3 sequence (DNA): TGCGCCAGCAGCCCGACGCCGGGCGGTTACGAGCAGTACTTC. Its protein is CASSPTPGGYEQYF. The chain employs TRBV4-3 and TRBJ2-7; D call uncertain. Trimming shortened V by 4 bases and J by 4 bases, and 14 bases separated the two germline ends. The germline V gene encodes CDR1 LGHNA and CDR2 YSLEER. The CDR3 is made up of 14 amino acids.

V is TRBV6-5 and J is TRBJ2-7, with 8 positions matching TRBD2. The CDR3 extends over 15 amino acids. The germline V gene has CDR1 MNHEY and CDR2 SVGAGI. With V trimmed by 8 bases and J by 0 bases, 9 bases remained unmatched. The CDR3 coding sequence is TGTGCCAGCGGTGCGGGGGGAAGGAGCTCCTACGAGCAGTACTTC. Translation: CASGAGGRSSYEQYF.